This T cell receptor (beta chain) was obtained from a study of T cells in Graves' hyperthyroidism and ophthalmopathy. Researchers amplified the TCR beta CDR3 regions from RNA transcripts. The HTBI set primed first-round TCR CDR3 RT-PCR. TCRdb ran MiXCR on the multiplex PCR reads and lists one entry per CDR3 protein. The sample has roughly 570,000 distinct CDR3 sequences, 40% to 55% seen once. The CDR3 totals 15 residues. Deletions cut 7 bases from V and 7 bases from J, with 22 bases between. Looked up from germline, CDR1 is KGHDR and CDR2 is SFDVKD. This clonotype was recorded only once. Possible read error: a much larger clone is one base away.

Sequencing was performed on peripheral blood or thyroid tissue (not recorded which). The TCR originated in a woman between 18 and 29 years old with Graves' hyperthyroidism. J is TRBJ2-7 and V is TRBV24-1; D possibly corresponds to TRBD1 (7 bases). The CDR3 nucleotides are TGTGCCACCAGGGGGACAGCGGGCCAGGACAATGAGCAGTACTTC. It encodes CATRGTAGQDNEQYF.